This TCR beta chain came from a study of neurological immune-mediated disorders. General study points: One related-CDR3 cluster, found by phylogenetic grouping, held repertoires of 18 of 34 multiple sclerosis patients and is a possible signature. No sharing of CDR3 amino acid sequences was observed among expanded clones across subjects, suggesting private repertoires in all groups.

This CDR3 is built from 12 residues. V dropped 6 bases and J dropped 7 bases, with 12 bases sitting between them. Germline V gene sequence: CDR1 WSHSY, CDR2 SAAADI. The making of cDNA relied on 5'RACE with 10-nucleotide random UMIs. TCRdb passed the 5' RACE reads through MiXCR, listing each CDR3 protein once. There are fewer than 85,000 distinct CDR3 sequences in the sample; around 4.6% occur only once, and approximately 2.2% lies in the top ten. The study built unsorted libraries from 2 million PBMCs kept at -80 C. This clonotype was seen at least ten times. Its target is not known. This TCR came from a woman in her 30s with multiple sclerosis. The chain links TRBV10-2 to TRBJ1-1, with no clear D. Input material: PBMCs. Written as DNA, the CDR3 is TGCGCCAGCAGGGCGGGTGTTTTTGAAGCTTTCTTT. This sequence encodes CASRAGVFEAFF.